A selection of T cell receptor beta chains follows, all from one sample in a study of molecular identifiers for immune sequencing clone quantification. Each CDR3 protein is one row after TCRdb ran MiXCR on the PCR reads. Among some 650,000 distinct CDR3 sequences, 15% to 20% were seen once, and the ten largest hold about 0.9%. The sample consisted of naive CD8+ T cells from blood, with Jurkat cell RNA spiked in. The source of these receptors is a human donor in good health. Some libraries in this study had Jurkat cell RNA spiked in. CDR3s include the opening cysteine and the closing phenylalanine or tryptophan. A D gene is named only where the DNA matches it firmly.

cdr3_aa	v_call	d_call
CASSLYFGGGGTDTQYF	TRBV7-3	.
CASSPEPDRAGDQPQHF	TRBV19	TRBD1
CATSVGGATEAFF	TRBV24-1	.
CASSEGRGLLGYTF	TRBV25-1	TRBD1
CASSEAWLYEQYF	TRBV6-1	.
CASSDTGTYTQYF	TRBV25-1	.
CASRALAGGPYNEQSF	TRBV12-3/TRBV12-4	TRBD2
CSATTSGGAEETQYF	TRBV20-1	TRBD2
CASGPEGPHYEQYF	TRBV7-9	.
CASSEGWSGPDYEQYF	TRBV6-1	.
CATSRDRVPNTEAFF	TRBV15	.
CSVAEAGASYEQYF	TRBV29-1	.
CASIPHPNFYEQYF	TRBV6-2/TRBV6-3	.
CASSLGSVGIAKNIQYF	TRBV11-2	.
CASSPSGGQANEKLFF	TRBV3-1	.
CASSLAVETVYGYTF	TRBV7-9	.
CASSVGTAFNSPLHF	TRBV19	TRBD1
CASSLTATDTQYF	TRBV7-7	.
CASSSEGTDTQYF	TRBV28	.
CASSIVSAHTEAFF	TRBV19	.
CASSQDRGTGTLTF	TRBV4-3	.
CASSMSEGSTEASF	TRBV19	.
CASSYRDLNEQFF	TRBV7-9	.
CAGLDWQGEQFF	TRBV7-9	.
CASSLASETDTQYF	TRBV5-6	.
CASSLGTGVGTDTQYF	TRBV7-2	TRBD1
CASSSGQGRVTGELFF	TRBV27	TRBD1
CASSYARGQETQYF	TRBV6-5	.
CASSQDDDRGLEQYF	TRBV3-1	TRBD1
CASSYSAGLSYNEQFF	TRBV6-2/TRBV6-3	TRBD2
CASSSTGIGETQYF	TRBV5-4	.
CASSARDSFYNEQFF	TRBV7-2	.
CASSENDRRYGYTF	TRBV2	.
CASTSGQFNEKLFF	TRBV12-3/TRBV12-4	.
CASSQDGTGDTEAFF	TRBV4-1	TRBD1
CASSQGTGRQETQYF	TRBV4-3	.
CASSSMTGFQETQYF	TRBV5-4	TRBD1
CASSGGGQGAYEQFF	TRBV9	TRBD1
CASSLWTGGVTDTQYF	TRBV28	TRBD1
CACGGGETQYF	TRBV19	TRBD2
CATSGTHTGELFF	TRBV24-1	.